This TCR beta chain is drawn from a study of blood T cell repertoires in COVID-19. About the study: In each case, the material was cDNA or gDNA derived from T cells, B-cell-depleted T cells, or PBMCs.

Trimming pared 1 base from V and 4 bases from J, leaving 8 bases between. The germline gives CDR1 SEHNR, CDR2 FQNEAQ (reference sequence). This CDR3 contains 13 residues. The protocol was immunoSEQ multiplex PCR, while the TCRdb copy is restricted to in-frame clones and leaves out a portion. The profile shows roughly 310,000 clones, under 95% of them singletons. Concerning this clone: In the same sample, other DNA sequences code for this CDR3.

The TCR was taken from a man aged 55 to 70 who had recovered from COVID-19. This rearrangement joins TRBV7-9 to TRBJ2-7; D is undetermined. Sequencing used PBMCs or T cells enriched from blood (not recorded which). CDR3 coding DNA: TGTGCCAGCAGCTTAGTCGGTGGTTACGAGCAGTACTTC. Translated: CASSLVGGYEQYF.